Listed here are 29 T cell receptor beta chains from one sample, sequenced in a study of T cell responses to AZD1222 COVID-19 vaccine (dated by TCRdb to the early 2020s). According to the study, the label for this sample's time point signals: about 28 days (+/-7) after the second vaccine dose. Library method: the immunoSEQ multiplex PCR assay. Here the immuneACCESS table is served through TCRdb, limited to in-frame sequences with V and J called. Missing clones are a known gap in these copies; in checked studies unresolved V genes cover under half, and the rest lacks a known reason. In all, the sample holds 100,000 to 150,000 clones, and 92% of those were seen once. In total, the top ten clones hold 0.9% to 1.4% of the sample. The sample consisted of peripheral blood, taken 28 days after the second AZD1222 dose. All receptors come from an adult who received the AZD1222 COVID-19 vaccine.

V and J are TRBV5-5 and TRBJ2-1, with no clear D. The V gene lost 2 bases and the J gene lost 2 bases, with 11 bases spanning the gap. The germline CDR1 and CDR2 sequences are SGHKS and YYEKEE (reference sequence). The CDR3 is 15 residues long. As DNA, the CDR3 is TGTGCCAGCAGCTTAGGACCGAACGCCTACAATGAGCAGTTCTTC. It specifies CASSLGPNAYNEQFF.

V gene TRBV12-3 or TRBV12-4 combines with J gene TRBJ1-5; D is undetermined. V was shortened by 0 bases and J by 6 bases, with 3 bases between the two germline ends. This CDR3 is built from 12 residues. CDR3 protein: CASSLAGQPQHF. Here the CDR3 DNA reads TGTGCCAGCAGTTTAGCGGGTCAGCCCCAGCATTTT.

The V gene is TRBV15, the J gene TRBJ1-5; D is unresolved. Germline lookup yields CDR1 LNHNV and CDR2 YYDKDF (reference sequence). This CDR3 is built from 12 residues. The germline V and J ends were trimmed by 1 base and 4 bases, with 2 bases remaining between them. CDR3 DNA: TGTGCCACCAGCAGAGCAAATCAGCCCCAGCATTTT. Translation: CATSRANQPQHF.

The chain carries TRBV4-3 and TRBJ2-7; D is undetermined. The CDR3 contains 15 residues. In germline, CDR1 is LGHNA, CDR2 YSLEER. The V end was cut by 0 bases, the J end by 2 bases, with 11 bases between. The CDR3 spells CASSQDPGNTYEQYF. For the CDR3, the DNA is TGCGCCAGCAGCCAAGACCCAGGAAATACCTACGAGCAGTACTTC.

This rearrangement joins TRBV7-3 to TRBJ2-3; D unresolved. CDR3 length equals 12 residues. Germline-derived CDR1 and CDR2 are SGHTA and FQGTGA. Trimming took off 3 bases at V and 3 bases at J, with 4 bases between the two ends. CDR3: CASSFGTDTQYF. CDR3 nucleotides: TGTGCCAGCAGCTTTGGTACAGATACGCAGTATTTT.

This clone was picked up a small number of times. The CDR3 reads CASSFSPPNYGYTF. CDR3 nucleotides: TGTGCCAGCAGTTTTTCTCCCCCCAACTATGGCTACACCTTC. The V call is TRBV28, the J call TRBJ1-2; no definite D call. The CDR3 has 14 amino acids. Germline lookup yields CDR1 MDHEN and CDR2 SYDVKM. Trimming shortened V by 3 bases and J by 2 bases, and 10 bases separated the two germline ends.

The CDR3 reads CASSQGNRNTIYF. The CDR3 DNA reads as TGTGCCAGCAGCCAGGGTAATCGAAACACCATATATTTT. The chain couples TRBV28 to TRBJ1-3; D may be TRBD1 (5 bases). CDR1 MDHEN and CDR2 SYDVKM come from the germline V gene. This CDR3 is 13 amino acids long. Trimming shortened V by 6 bases and J by 5 bases, and 11 bases separated the two germline ends. Filled out from reference TRBV28 and TRBJ1-3, the complete variable domain reads DVKVTQSSRYLVKRTGEKVFLECVQDMDHENMFWYRQDPGLGLRLIYFSYDVKMKEKGDIPEGYSVSREKKERFSLILESASTNQTSMYLCASSQGNRNTIYFGEGSWLTVV.

CDR3 bases: TGTGCCTGGAGTACCCAGCCAAGTGGGACGAACACCGGGGAGCTGTTTTTT. Its protein product is CAWSTQPSGTNTGELFF. This chain uses TRBV30 with TRBJ2-2; D gene uncertain. The V end lost 2 bases, the J end lost 0 bases, and 16 bases lay between the germline ends. From germline, CDR1 is GTSNPN and CDR2 SVGIG (reference sequence). The CDR3 runs to 17 residues.

CDR3 amino acids: CASNPGGVLGNSPLHF. The CDR3 nucleotides read TGTGCCAGCAACCCGGGGGGGGTTTTGGGAAATTCACCCCTCCACTTT. The V call is TRBV28, the J call TRBJ1-6; D possibly corresponds to TRBD1 (5 bases). The CDR3 spans 16 residues. With 7 bases removed from V and 7 bases from J, the gap between germline ends came to 20 bases. Germline assignment: CDR1 MDHEN and CDR2 SYDVKM.

CDR3 DNA sequence: TGTGCCAGCGGATATGCAACTAATGAAAAACTGTTTTTT. It is translated as CASGYATNEKLFF. V is TRBV28 and J is TRBJ1-4; unclear D gene. V was shortened by 8 bases and J by 0 bases, with 7 bases between the two germline ends. Germline V lookup: CDR1 MDHEN, CDR2 SYDVKM. The CDR3 loop spans 13 amino acids.

The genes are TRBV28 and TRBJ1-6; D gene uncertain. Trimming took 1 base from V and 4 from J, leaving 5 bases between them. From germline, CDR1 is MDHEN and CDR2 SYDVKM. This CDR3 has 14 amino acids. CDR3 nucleotides: TGTGCCAGCAGTTTATCCAGATATAATTCACCCCTCCACTTT. It specifies CASSLSRYNSPLHF.

The rearrangement uses TRBV5-6 and TRBJ2-7; D gene ambiguous. V lost 7 bases and J 2 bases, leaving 22 bases between the germline ends. In germline, CDR1 is SGHDT, CDR2 YYEEEE. The CDR3 sequence is 16 residues long. CDR3 protein: CASGPYRGSLTYEQYF. As DNA, the CDR3 is TGTGCCAGCGGGCCGTACCGCGGCAGTTTAACCTACGAGCAGTACTTC.

A single count supports this clone. The genes are TRBV7-2 and TRBJ2-3, with 10 bases identical to TRBD2. The germline gives CDR1 SGHTA, CDR2 FQGNSA. The CDR3 has 17 residues. After removal of 3 bases from V and 2 bases from J, the junction contained 8 bases not matched to a gene. The CDR3 is CASSLRLSGGNTDTQYF. In DNA form, the CDR3 reads TGTGCCAGCAGCTTGCGCCTTAGCGGGGGGAACACAGATACGCAGTATTTT.

This chain links TRBV5-1 with TRBJ1-2; the match to TRBD1 covers 9 bases. Germline V lookup: CDR1 SGHRS, CDR2 YFSETQ. The CDR3 covers 13 residues. The ends lost 7 bases at V and 7 bases at J; junction bases unmatched: 8. The CDR3 protein is CASAWTGERGYTF. DNA for the CDR3: TGCGCCAGCGCCTGGACAGGGGAGCGTGGCTACACCTTC.

V gene TRBV19 combines with J gene TRBJ2-1; either TRBD1 or TRBD2 may supply D (5 bases each). Germline lookup yields CDR1 LNHDA and CDR2 SQIVND (reference sequence). The germline V and J ends were trimmed by 5 bases and 2 bases, with 10 bases remaining between them. The CDR3 has 14 residues. This CDR3 is CASSLGVPYNEQFF. CDR3 sequence (DNA): TGTGCCAGTAGTTTGGGGGTACCCTACAATGAGCAGTTCTTC.

V usage is TRBV5-6 and J usage is TRBJ2-7, with unresolved D. The CDR3 covers 14 residues. Germline values: CDR1 SGHDT, CDR2 YYEEEE. The ends were cut back, 0 bases at V and 0 bases at J, with 7 bases in the middle. As DNA, the CDR3 is TGTGCCAGCAGCTTGGAACGGAGCTCCTACGAGCAGTACTTC. Its protein is CASSLERSSYEQYF. Full variable domain (outside the CDR3, taken from reference TRBV5-6 and TRBJ2-7): DAGVTQSPTHLIKTRGQQVTLRCSPKSGHDTVSWYQQALGQGPQFIFQYYEEEERQRGNFPDRFSGHQFPNYSSELNVNALLLGDSALYLCASSLERSSYEQYFGPGTRLTVT.

DNA of the CDR3: TGTGCCAGCAGTGAATTGGACAGTCGACGGAATTCACCCCTCCACTTT. Protein product: CASSELDSRRNSPLHF. The V and J genes are TRBV6-1 and TRBJ1-6; possible D gene TRBD1, 6 bases. Between the trimmed V and J ends, which lost 2 bases and 7 bases, there was a span of 15 bases. The CDR3 runs 16 residues. The germline gives CDR1 MNHNS, CDR2 SASEGT.

The genes are TRBV7-3 and TRBJ1-2, with a tentative D call TRBD1 (6 bases). Between the trimmed V and J ends, which lost 5 bases and 3 bases, there was a span of 22 bases. The length of the CDR3 is 17 residues. Germline values: CDR1 SGHTA, CDR2 FQGTGA. CDR3 nucleotides: TGTGCCAGCAGCCAACAGGGTGGGGTAGGATTGGACTATGGCTACACCTTC. The encoded protein is CASSQQGGVGLDYGYTF.

J is TRBJ1-2 and V is TRBV28; D may be TRBD1 (5 bases). This CDR3 is 12 amino acids long. CDR1 and CDR2 from the germline V gene are MDHEN and SYDVKM. V was trimmed by 8 bases and J by 7 bases, leaving 14 bases between them. CDR3: CASGLGGFGYTF. The CDR3 region has the DNA TGTGCCAGCGGACTTGGGGGGTTTGGCTACACCTTC.

This sequence joins TRBV24-1 and TRBJ1-5; 12 bases are a match to TRBD1. The V segment lost 9 bases and the J segment 4 bases; nucleotides outside the gene matches: 6. Germline lookup yields CDR1 KGHDR and CDR2 SFDVKD. The CDR3 runs 15 residues. The DNA for the CDR3 is TGTGCCACCGGGGGACAGGGGGCGCTTAATCAGCCCCAGCATTTT. Encoded protein: CATGGQGALNQPQHF.

DNA for the CDR3: TGTGCCAGCAGCTTAGGAACAGGGGAGGTCCCTCAAGAGACCCAGTACTTC. This translates into CASSLGTGEVPQETQYF. V gene TRBV5-6 combines with J gene TRBJ2-5, with D possibly being TRBD1 (7 bases). The ends were cut back, 2 bases at V and 2 bases at J, with 19 bases in the middle. Germline V gene data show CDR1 as SGHDT and CDR2 as YYEEEE. The CDR3 is 17 residues long.

V is TRBV27 and J is TRBJ2-6, with 8 bases matching TRBD2. After removal of 0 bases from V and 0 bases from J, the junction contained 1 base not matched to a gene. This CDR3 has 17 residues. Germline loops: CDR1 MNHEY, CDR2 SMNVEV (reference sequence). CDR3 protein: CASSLSAGGSGANVLTF. The CDR3 region has the DNA TGTGCCAGCAGTTTATCGGCGGGGGGCTCTGGGGCCAACGTCCTGACTTTC. Variable domain in full (rest from reference TRBV27 and TRBJ2-6): EAQVTQNPRYLITVTGKKLTVTCSQNMNHEYMSWYRQDPGLGLRQIYYSMNVEVTDKGDVPEGYKVSRKEKRNFPLILESPSPNQTSLYFCASSLSAGGSGANVLTFGAGSRLTVL.

The gene calls are TRBV4-2 and TRBJ1-2; D remains unclear. Looked up from germline, CDR1 is LGHNA and CDR2 is YNFKEQ. The CDR3 spans 15 residues. V was shortened by 1 base and J by 5 bases, with 14 bases between the two germline ends. The CDR3 sequence: CASSQAERVQYGYTF. The CDR3 nucleotides are TGTGCCAGCAGCCAAGCGGAGAGGGTTCAATATGGCTACACCTTC.

The CDR3 is CARSLVAPRWVGQYF. The CDR3 coding sequence is TGTGCCAGAAGCTTAGTTGCCCCCCGATGGGTTGGGCAGTACTTC. The chain employs TRBV7-5 and TRBJ2-7. TRBV7-5 is tagged as a pseudogene. The CDR3 consists of 15 residues.

This chain joins TRBV19 and TRBJ1-4, with a weak D call TRBD1 (5 bases). Germline CDR1 is LNHDA and CDR2 is SQIVND (reference sequence). CDR3 length: 14 amino acids. V shed 10 bases and J shed 5 bases, with 17 bases lying between them. The chain's CDR3 is CATATGTWNEKLFF. Here the CDR3 DNA reads TGTGCCACCGCGACCGGGACCTGGAATGAAAAACTGTTTTTT.

This clone has a single count. The rearrangement uses TRBV29-1 and TRBJ2-5; 12 bases are shared with TRBD2. The length of the CDR3 is 15 residues. V shed 5 bases and J 1 base; nucleotides not matched to a gene: 5. Germline CDR1 is SQVTM and CDR2 is ANQGSEA. CDR3 sequence (DNA): TGCAGCGTTTTCGGACTAGCGGGGTTCCAAGAGACCCAGTACTTC. Encoded protein: CSVFGLAGFQETQYF.

The chain couples TRBV7-2 to TRBJ1-3; 8 bases align to TRBD1. J gave up 2 bases and V 7 bases, and 10 bases lay outside the gene matches. The CDR3 covers 16 residues. Germline V lookup: CDR1 SGHTA, CDR2 FQGNSA. CDR3 nucleotides: TGTGCCAGCAACCCAGGGCAGGGGGCGGCTGGAAACACCATATATTTT. Protein: CASNPGQGAAGNTIYF.

The chain links TRBV9 to TRBJ2-7, with D possibly being TRBD1 (7 bases). This CDR3 contains 18 residues. Trimming took 4 bases from V and 2 from J, leaving 25 bases between them. CDR1 is SGDLS, CDR2 YYNGEE, per germline. As DNA, the CDR3 is TGTGCCAGCAGCCCCGGACGGGGGACAGCAGTAGGAGCCTACGAGCAGTACTTC. Its protein product is CASSPGRGTAVGAYEQYF. The whole variable domain, filled in from reference TRBV9 and TRBJ2-7, reads DSGVTQTPKHLITATGQRVTLRCSPRSGDLSVYWYQQSLDQGLQFLIQYYNGEERAKGNILERFSAQQFPDLHSELNLSSLELGDSALYFCASSPGRGTAVGAYEQYFGPGTRLTVT.

This clone was observed once. This chain joins TRBV10-3 and TRBJ2-1, with unresolved D. The CDR3 runs to 12 residues. With 2 bases removed from V and 7 bases from J, the gap between germline ends came to 6 bases. CDR1 and CDR2 (germline): ENHRY, SYGVKD. CDR3 coding DNA: TGTGCCATCAGTGAGGGGCTGAATGAGCAGTTCTTC. Translated: CAISEGLNEQFF.